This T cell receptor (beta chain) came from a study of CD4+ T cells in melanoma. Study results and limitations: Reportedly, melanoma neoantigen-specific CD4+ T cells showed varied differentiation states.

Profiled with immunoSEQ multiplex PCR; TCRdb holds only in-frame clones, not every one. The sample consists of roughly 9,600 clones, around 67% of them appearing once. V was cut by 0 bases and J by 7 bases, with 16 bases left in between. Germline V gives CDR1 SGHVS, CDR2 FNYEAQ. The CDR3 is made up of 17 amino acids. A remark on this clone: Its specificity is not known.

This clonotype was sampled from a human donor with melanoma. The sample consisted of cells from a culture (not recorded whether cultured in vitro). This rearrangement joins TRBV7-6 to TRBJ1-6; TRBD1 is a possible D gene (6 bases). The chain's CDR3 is CASSLARAGTTNSPLHF. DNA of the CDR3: TGTGCCAGCAGCTTAGCGCGGGCAGGGACAACCAATTCACCCCTCCACTTT.